This T cell receptor (beta chain) was observed in a study of T cells in Graves' hyperthyroidism and ophthalmopathy. The study, taken as a whole, reports: The majority of expanded thyroid clonotypes above 0.001 also appeared in blood.

The CDR3 extends over 14 amino acids. V dropped 2 bases and J dropped 5; count of bases not matched to a gene: 4. In germline, CDR1 is SGHRS, CDR2 YFSETQ. This clonotype has ten or more counts. No antigen is known for it. Patients with uncontrolled infections, other autoimmune diseases, pregnancy or lactation were excluded. Amplified TCR beta CDR3 regions came from RNA transcripts. The HTBI primer set was used in a first-round RT-PCR of the TCR CDR3. TCRdb re-called the multiplex PCR reads with MiXCR, one entry per CDR3 protein. The sample carries under 350,000 distinct CDR3 sequences, 15% to 20% recorded once.

The chain joins TRBV5-1 to TRBJ2-3; TRBD1 aligns across 8 bases. The sample was blood. This TCR derives from an older woman with Graves' ophthalmopathy. CDR3 amino acids: CASSFRGPEDTQYF. As DNA, the CDR3 is TGCGCCAGCAGCTTCAGGGGGCCTGAAGATACGCAGTATTTT.